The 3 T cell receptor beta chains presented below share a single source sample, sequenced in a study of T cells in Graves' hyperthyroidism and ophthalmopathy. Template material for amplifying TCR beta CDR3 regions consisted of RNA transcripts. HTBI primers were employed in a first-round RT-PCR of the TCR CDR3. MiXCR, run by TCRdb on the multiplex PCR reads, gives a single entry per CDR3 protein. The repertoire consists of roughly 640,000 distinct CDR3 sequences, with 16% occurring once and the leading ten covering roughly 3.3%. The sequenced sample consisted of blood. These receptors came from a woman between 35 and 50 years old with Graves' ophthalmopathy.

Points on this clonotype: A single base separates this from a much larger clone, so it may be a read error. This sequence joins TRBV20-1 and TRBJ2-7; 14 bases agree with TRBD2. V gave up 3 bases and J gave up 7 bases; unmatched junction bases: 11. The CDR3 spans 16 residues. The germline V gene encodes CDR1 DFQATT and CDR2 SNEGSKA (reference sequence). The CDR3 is CSARGRTSGRSDEQYF. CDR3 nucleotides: TGCAGTGCTAGGGGGCGGACTAGCGGGAGGAGCGATGAGCAGTACTTC.

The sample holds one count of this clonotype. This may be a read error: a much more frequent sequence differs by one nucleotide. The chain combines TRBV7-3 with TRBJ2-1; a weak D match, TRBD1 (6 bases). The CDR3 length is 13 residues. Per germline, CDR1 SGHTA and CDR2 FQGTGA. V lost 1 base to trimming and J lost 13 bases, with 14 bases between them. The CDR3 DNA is TGTGCCAGCAGCTTAATTGAGGGGGAGACCCAGTTCTTC. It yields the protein CASSLIEGETQFF.

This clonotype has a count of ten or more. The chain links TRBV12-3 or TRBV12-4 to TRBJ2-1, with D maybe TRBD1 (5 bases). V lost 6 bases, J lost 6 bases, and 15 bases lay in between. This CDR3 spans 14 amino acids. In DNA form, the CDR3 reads TGTGCCAGCAGCCCACAGGTTCCCCCCAATGAGCAGTTCTTC. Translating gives CASSPQVPPNEQFF.